Here is one T cell receptor beta chain with its context. Germline values: CDR1 MDHEN, CDR2 SYDVKM. Trimming removed 2 bases at V and 4 bases at J, with 14 bases between. The CDR3 contains 15 residues. These data are taken from a study of cytomegalovirus exposure and HLA in healthy donors. PCR primers comprised 60 Vbeta and 13 Jbeta primers. Measured with immunoSEQ multiplex PCR; TCRdb has only the in-frame clones, and not every one. This table has some 170,000 clones, 80% to 90% appearing once. The receptor's source is a woman aged 18-29 years in good health and CMV-seropositive. The chain uses TRBV28 and TRBJ2-5, with a possible D match to TRBD1 (6 bases). The sequencing input was PBMCs. CDR3 residues: CASSLQTGSLETQYF. The CDR3 DNA reads TGTGCCAGCAGTTTACAAACAGGGTCTTTAGAGACCCAGTACTTC.